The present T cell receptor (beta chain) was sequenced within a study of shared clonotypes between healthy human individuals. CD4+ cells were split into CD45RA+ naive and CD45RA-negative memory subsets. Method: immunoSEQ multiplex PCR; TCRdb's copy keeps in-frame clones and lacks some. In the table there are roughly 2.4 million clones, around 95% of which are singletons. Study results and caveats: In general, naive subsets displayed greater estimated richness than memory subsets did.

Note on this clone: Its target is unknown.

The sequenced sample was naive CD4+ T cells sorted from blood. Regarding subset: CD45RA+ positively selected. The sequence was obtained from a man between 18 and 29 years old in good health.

DNA of the CDR3: TGCGCCAGCAGCCAAGATTGGAGTGAAAAACTGTTTTTT. Amino acid sequence: CASSQDWSEKLFF. The chain employs TRBV4-3 and TRBJ1-4; D remains unclear. Germline-derived CDR1 and CDR2 are LGHNA and YSLEER. The CDR3 has 13 amino acids. V lost 0 bases, J lost 7 bases, and 6 bases lay in between.